The clone carrying this T cell receptor beta chain was observed many times. Its antigen remains unknown. TCRdb re-analysed the multiplex PCR reads in MiXCR, keeping a single row per CDR3 protein. The sample records tens of thousands of distinct CDR3 sequences, approximately 62% being singletons. The data belong to a study of breast tumors, draining lymph nodes, adjacent tissues. Study observations and caveats: Luminal-like breast cancer showed significantly greater tumor-nontumor repertoire similarity than basal-like breast cancer did. The lymph node origin of tumor T cells was framed as consistent with a hypothesis, not demonstrated.

The TCR comes from a female donor with breast cancer. Some clones in this sample may be carry-over from other donors' samples. Input material: breast tumor tissue.

CDR3 sequence (DNA): TGTGCCACCAGTGATGGGACAACGTGGAGCACAGATACGCAGTATTTT. Protein: CATSDGTTWSTDTQYF. J is TRBJ2-3 and V is TRBV24-1; D might be TRBD1 (6 bases). The CDR3 sequence is 16 residues long. From germline, CDR1 is KGHDR and CDR2 SFDVKD. Trimming cost V 3 bases and J 0 bases, with 12 bases left between them.